These 24 T cell receptor beta chains were all obtained from the same sample, sequenced in a study of TIL therapy for anti-PD-1-resistant metastatic lung cancer. Stated time point: pre-treatment sample, taken before nivolumab and TIL therapy. The tumor samples were excised metastases, mostly pleural nodules or supraclavicular lymph nodes. The libraries were made with immunoSEQ v3. Assay used: immunoSEQ multiplex PCR; TCRdb lists only in-frame clones, some missing. The table includes 95,000 or so clones, less than 70% detected once. The starting material was tumor tissue, obtained at baseline. The receptors were gathered from a person between 25 and 80 years old with non-small cell lung cancer.

Notes on this clone: The same CDR3 is also encoded by other DNA sequences in this sample. This chain uses TRBV18 with TRBJ1-5; weak D call: TRBD1 (6 bases). This CDR3 comprises 15 residues. V lost 6 bases and J lost 2, with 14 bases in between. In germline, CDR1 is KGHSH, CDR2 LQKENI. In DNA form, the CDR3 reads TGTGCCAGCTCCCCCTGGGGGGCACGCAATCAGCCCCAGCATTTT. The encoded protein is CASSPWGARNQPQHF.

V and J are TRBV20-1 and TRBJ2-3; 8 nucleotides align to TRBD1. Germline CDR1 reads DFQATT; CDR2 reads SNEGSKA (reference sequence). The CDR3 sequence is 11 residues long. The CDR3 DNA sequence: TGCGGCAGCCAGGGGGCCTATACGCAGTATTTT. Translating gives CGSQGAYTQYF.

The chain carries TRBV24-1 and TRBJ2-2, with TRBD2 as a possible D gene (5 bases). V was clipped by 1 base and J by 4 bases, with 12 bases between them. There are 16 residues in the CDR3. Germline assignment: CDR1 KGHDR and CDR2 SFDVKD. This CDR3 is CATSDFGRAGTGELFF. The CDR3 DNA is TGTGCCACCAGTGATTTCGGCCGGGCGGGCACCGGGGAGCTGTTTTTT.

The J gene is TRBJ2-3, the V gene TRBV6-4; D is possibly TRBD2 (6 bases). Germline loops: CDR1 MRHNA, CDR2 SNTAGT. Trimming left V 2 bases short and J 4 bases short, with 13 bases between. CDR3 size: 15 residues. CDR3 amino acids: CASSDEAGSSDTQYF. The CDR3, as DNA: TGTGCCAGCAGTGACGAGGCGGGGAGCTCAGATACGCAGTATTTT.

J is TRBJ1-3 and V is TRBV5-4, with TRBD1 as a possible D gene (6 bases). V lost 2 bases and J 3 bases, leaving 12 bases between the germline ends. The CDR3 contains 15 residues. Looked up from germline, CDR1 is SGHNT and CDR2 is YYREEE (reference sequence). The CDR3 spells CASSFGGAGGNTIYF. In DNA, the CDR3 is TGTGCCAGCAGCTTTGGGGGGGCTGGTGGAAACACCATATATTTT.

The J gene is TRBJ2-7, the V gene TRBV18; 7 bases are shared with TRBD2. Germline loops: CDR1 KGHSH, CDR2 LQKENI. The CDR3 consists of 14 residues. Trimming removed 3 bases from V and 3 bases from J; junction bases left unmatched: 5. The chain's CDR3 is CASSPAGRGYEQYF. The CDR3 DNA reads as TGTGCCAGCTCACCGGCAGGGAGGGGCTACGAGCAGTACTTC. Looking up the rest from reference TRBV18 and TRBJ2-7 gives the full variable domain: NAGVMQNPRHLVRRRGQEARLRCSPMKGHSHVYWYRQLPEEGLKFMVYLQKENIIDESGMPKERFSAEFPKEGPSILRIQQVVRGDSAAYFCASSPAGRGYEQYFGPGTRLTVT.

CDR3 nucleotide sequence: TGTGCCAGCAGCTTTAACCCCGGGACAGGGGTAGACGAGCAGTACTTC. Its translation: CASSFNPGTGVDEQYF. The chain combines TRBV3-1 (or the pseudogene TRBV3-2) with TRBJ2-7; 10 bases fit TRBD1. This CDR3 contains 16 residues. The ends lost 5 bases at V and 5 bases at J; junction bases unmatched: 12. Germline assignment: CDR1 LGHDT and CDR2 YNNKEL (reference sequence).

The chain links TRBV19 to TRBJ2-3; no reliable D call. CDR1 is LNHDA, CDR2 SQIVND, per germline (reference sequence). The CDR3 has 14 residues. V was trimmed by 1 base and J by 2 bases, leaving 7 bases between them. CDR3 in amino acids: CASSIVLNTDTQYF. CDR3 nucleotides: TGTGCCAGTAGTATAGTGCTGAACACAGATACGCAGTATTTT.

The V and J genes are TRBV7-8 and TRBJ2-3, with D tentatively TRBD2 (7 bases). V lost 3 bases to trimming and J lost 4 bases, with 11 bases between them. The CDR3 spans 14 residues. Germline V CDR1 and CDR2: SGHVS, FQNEAQ. The DNA for the CDR3 is TGTGCCAGCAGCTTGGGGGGGGCCGCAGATACGCAGTATTTT. Protein: CASSLGGAADTQYF.

This clone was counted between two and nine times. One end of the junction does not line up with germline, which may come from a read error. The chain couples TRBV6-5 to TRBJ2-7; D might be TRBD1 (5 bases). Germline loops: CDR1 MNHEY, CDR2 SVGAGI. The CDR3 has 10 amino acids. The CDR3 nucleotides read TGCGGACATTCGATGTACGAGCAGTACTTC. Translation: CGHSMYEQYF.

The chain couples TRBV28 to TRBJ2-5; a weak D match, TRBD1 (6 bases). CDR1 is MDHEN, CDR2 SYDVKM, per germline. The CDR3 runs 13 residues. Trimming took 4 bases from V and 4 from J, leaving 10 bases between them. CDR3 sequence (DNA): TGTGCCAGCAGTTACAGGGTGTCAGAGACCCAGTACTTC. It is translated as CASSYRVSETQYF.

V and J are TRBV6-5 and TRBJ2-7; D is ambiguous. From germline, CDR1 is MNHEY and CDR2 SVGAGI. The germline V and J ends were trimmed by 0 bases and 1 base, with 13 bases remaining between them. There are 16 residues in the CDR3. The chain's CDR3 is CASSYSRAWRSYEQYF. The CDR3 DNA follows: TGTGCCAGCAGTTACTCGAGAGCATGGCGGTCCTACGAGCAGTACTTC.

This chain links TRBV4-3 with TRBJ2-2; perhaps TRBD2 as D (6 bases). The CDR3 runs to 18 residues. In germline, CDR1 is LGHNA, CDR2 YSLEER. The V and J ends lost 0 bases and 0 bases respectively, with 14 bases between them. DNA for the CDR3: TGCGCCAGCAGCCAAGATTCGGGTCCGGGGGCGAACACCGGGGAGCTGTTTTTT. This sequence encodes CASSQDSGPGANTGELFF.

The chain employs TRBV5-1 and TRBJ2-3; no firm D call. Per the germline V gene, CDR1 is SGHRS and CDR2 is YFSETQ. CDR3 length: 14 residues. Between the trimmed V and J ends, which lost 0 bases and 0 bases, there was a span of 5 bases. The CDR3 spells CASSLATSTDTQYF. CDR3 nucleotides: TGCGCCAGCAGCTTGGCCACTAGCACAGATACGCAGTATTTT.

This clone was found a few times. V gene TRBV28 combines with J gene TRBJ1-5; 9 bases match TRBD1. This CDR3 spans 15 amino acids. Looked up from germline, CDR1 is MDHEN and CDR2 is SYDVKM. V trimming: 4 bases; J trimming: 7 bases; junction bases outside the gene matches: 8. The CDR3 DNA follows: TGTGCCAGCAGTTCGCCAACAGGGGGCCGGCAGCCCCAGCATTTT. Protein product: CASSSPTGGRQPQHF.

This chain uses TRBV18 with TRBJ1-2; 11 nucleotides agree with TRBD1. The V gene end was trimmed by 2 bases and the J gene end by 4 bases; junction bases not matched to a gene: 6. CDR3 size: 16 residues. CDR1 KGHSH and CDR2 LQKENI come from the germline V gene. This chain's CDR3 is CASSPTTGTGGYGYTF. CDR3 in DNA: TGTGCCAGCTCACCAACAACCGGGACAGGGGGCTATGGCTACACCTTC.

V and J are TRBV30 and TRBJ1-3; D is unclear. Germline CDR1 is GTSNPN and CDR2 is SVGIG (reference sequence). This CDR3 has 14 amino acids. Deletions cut 3 bases from V and 3 bases from J, with 12 bases between. This CDR3 is CAWSLERRGNTIYF. The CDR3 DNA follows: TGTGCCTGGAGCCTGGAGAGGCGTGGAAACACCATATATTTT.

The chain combines TRBV2 with TRBJ1-5; D might be TRBD1 (6 bases). This CDR3 region has 15 residues. Trimming pared 6 bases from V and 2 bases from J, leaving 14 bases between. In germline, CDR1 is SNHLY, CDR2 FYNNEI. In DNA form, the CDR3 reads TGTGCCAGCAGACCAACAGGGAGAGGCAATCAGCCCCAGCATTTT. This sequence encodes CASRPTGRGNQPQHF. Variable domain in full (rest from reference TRBV2 and TRBJ1-5): EPEVTQTPSHQVTQMGQEVILRCVPISNHLYFYWYRQILGQKVEFLVSFYNNEISEKSEIFDDQFSVERPDGSNFTLKIRSTKLEDSAMYFCASRPTGRGNQPQHFGDGTRLSIL.

Only a few counts were recorded for this clone. The rearrangement links TRBV3-1 (or the pseudogene TRBV3-2) to TRBJ1-5; perhaps TRBD1 as D (5 bases). Germline V gene sequence: CDR1 LGHDT, CDR2 YNNKEL (reference sequence). V shed 1 base and J shed 0 bases, with 13 bases lying between them. This CDR3 is 17 amino acids long. CDR3 amino acids: CASSQAPGTGSNQPQHF. The DNA for the CDR3 is TGTGCCAGCAGCCAAGCCCCGGGGACGGGTAGCAATCAGCCCCAGCATTTT.

The rearrangement links TRBV6-1 to TRBJ2-4; D remains unclear. V shed 3 bases and J shed 0 bases, with 12 bases lying between them. This CDR3 has 16 amino acids. Per germline, CDR1 MNHNS and CDR2 SASEGT. The CDR3 DNA is TGTGCCAGCAGTGATAGGGCAAATATAGCCAAAAACATTCAGTACTTC. This sequence encodes CASSDRANIAKNIQYF.

This rearrangement joins TRBV7-2 to TRBJ2-7; D perhaps matches TRBD1 (6 bases). The ends were cut back, 1 base at V and 3 bases at J, with 10 bases in the middle. This CDR3 is built from 14 residues. Per the germline V gene, CDR1 is SGHTA and CDR2 is FQGNSA. CDR3 nucleotide sequence: TGTGCCAGCAGCTTAGAAACAGGGAACTACGAGCAGTACTTC. This codes for CASSLETGNYEQYF.

The chain joins TRBV15 to TRBJ2-3; possibly TRBD1 for D (5 bases). The CDR3 covers 14 residues. V was pared by 0 bases and J by 1 base, with 5 bases between. CDR1 LNHNV and CDR2 YYDKDF come from the germline V gene (reference sequence). CDR3 sequence reads: CATSREGGTDTQYF. In DNA, the CDR3 is TGTGCCACCAGCAGAGAAGGGGGCACAGATACGCAGTATTTT.

The chain carries TRBV4-1 and TRBJ1-2; no clear D. This CDR3 has 14 residues. The germline gives CDR1 MGHRA, CDR2 YSYEKL. V was pared by 4 bases and J by 4 bases, with 13 bases between. CDR3 residues: CASSLSDVFYGYTF. In nucleotides, the CDR3 is TGCGCCAGCAGCCTCTCAGACGTCTTCTATGGCTACACCTTC.

This clone occurred a few times. The CDR3 DNA is TGCGCCAGCAGTTCCCAGGTCGGACAGCCCCAGCATTTT. It is translated as CASSSQVGQPQHF. The gene calls are TRBV10-2 and TRBJ1-5; no clear D. The CDR3 covers 13 residues. Germline CDR1 and CDR2: WSHSY and SAAADI. V was clipped by 5 bases and J by 7 bases, with 12 bases between them.